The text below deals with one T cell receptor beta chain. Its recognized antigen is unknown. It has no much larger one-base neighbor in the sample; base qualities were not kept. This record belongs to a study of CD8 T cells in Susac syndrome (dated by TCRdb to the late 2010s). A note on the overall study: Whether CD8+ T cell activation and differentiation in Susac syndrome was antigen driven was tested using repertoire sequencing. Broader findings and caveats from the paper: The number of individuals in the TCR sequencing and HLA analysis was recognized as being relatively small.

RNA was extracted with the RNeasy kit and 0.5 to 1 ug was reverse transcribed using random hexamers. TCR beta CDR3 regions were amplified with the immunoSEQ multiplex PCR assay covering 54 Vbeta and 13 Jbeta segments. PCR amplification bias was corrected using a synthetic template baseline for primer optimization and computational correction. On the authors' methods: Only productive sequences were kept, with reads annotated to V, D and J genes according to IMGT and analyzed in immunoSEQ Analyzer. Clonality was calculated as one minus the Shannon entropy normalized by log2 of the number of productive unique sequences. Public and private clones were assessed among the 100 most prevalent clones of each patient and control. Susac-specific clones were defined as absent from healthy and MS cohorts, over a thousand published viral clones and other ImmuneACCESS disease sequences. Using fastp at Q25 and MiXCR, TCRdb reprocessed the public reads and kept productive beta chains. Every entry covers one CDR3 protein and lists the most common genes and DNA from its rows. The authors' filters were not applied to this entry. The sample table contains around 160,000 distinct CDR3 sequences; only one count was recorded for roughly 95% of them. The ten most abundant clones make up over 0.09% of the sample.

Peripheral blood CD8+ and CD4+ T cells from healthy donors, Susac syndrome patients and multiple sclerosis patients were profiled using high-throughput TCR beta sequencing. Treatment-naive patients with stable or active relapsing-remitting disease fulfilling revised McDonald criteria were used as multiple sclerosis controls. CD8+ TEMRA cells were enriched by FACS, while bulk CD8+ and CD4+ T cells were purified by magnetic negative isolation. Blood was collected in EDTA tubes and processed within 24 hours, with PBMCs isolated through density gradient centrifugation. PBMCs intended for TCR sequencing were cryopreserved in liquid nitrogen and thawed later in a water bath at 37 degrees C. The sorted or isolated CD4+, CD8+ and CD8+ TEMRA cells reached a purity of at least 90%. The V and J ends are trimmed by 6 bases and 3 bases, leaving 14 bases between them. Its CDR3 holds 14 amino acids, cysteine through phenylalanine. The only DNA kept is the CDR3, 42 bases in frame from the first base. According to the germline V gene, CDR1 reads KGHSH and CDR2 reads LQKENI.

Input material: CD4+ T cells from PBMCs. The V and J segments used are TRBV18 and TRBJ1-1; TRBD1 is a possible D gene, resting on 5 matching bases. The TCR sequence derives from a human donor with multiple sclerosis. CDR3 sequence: CASSPVLGDTEAFF. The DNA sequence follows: TGTGCCAGCTCCCCCGTCCTAGGGGACACTGAAGCTTTCTTT.